A single sample gave rise to the 13 T cell receptor beta chains below, sequenced in a study of beta chain features in type 1 diabetes. Broader study findings: TCRB CDR3 length was moderately but significantly reduced in all four CD4+ subsets of Type 1 diabetes patients.

Sequencing targeted expressed TCRB transcripts, as all isolated RNA had been reverse transcribed. The protocol was immunoSEQ multiplex PCR, while the TCRdb copy is restricted to in-frame clones and leaves out a portion. The sample lists more than 550,000 clones, over 12% occurring once. The antigens of these receptors remain unknown. The sample comprised naive CD4+ T cells from blood. The receptors come from a man aged 18 to 35 with type 1 diabetes.

The chain uses TRBV7-3 and TRBJ2-3, with D unclear. Between the trimmed V and J ends, which lost 3 bases and 4 bases, there was a span of 11 bases. This CDR3 is built from 14 residues. CDR1 is SGHTA and CDR2 is FQGTGA in the germline V gene. As DNA, the CDR3 is TGTGCCAGCAGCTTGGGCCTGGGCCCAGATACGCAGTATTTT. This codes for CASSLGLGPDTQYF.

This clone has a handful of counts. J is TRBJ1-1 and V is TRBV6-5; D unclear. The germline V and J ends were trimmed by 0 bases and 5 bases, with 13 bases remaining between them. The germline CDR1 and CDR2 sequences are MNHEY and SVGAGI. This CDR3 is 15 amino acids long. Here the CDR3 reads CASSYSMGVGTEAFF. The CDR3 bases are TGTGCCAGCAGTTACTCGATGGGAGTAGGGACTGAAGCTTTCTTT.

This clone occurred a few times. The V gene is TRBV7-3, the J gene TRBJ2-6; unclear D gene. CDR1 is SGHTA, CDR2 FQGTGA, per germline. The CDR3 loop spans 14 amino acids. Trimming removed 1 base at V and 7 bases at J, with 8 bases between. CDR3 sequence reads: CASSLNREANVLTF. The CDR3, as DNA: TGTGCCAGCAGCTTAAACAGAGAAGCCAACGTCCTGACTTTC.

In the case of this clone: One end of the junction varies from germline; a read error may be responsible. The V gene is TRBV7-7, the J gene TRBJ2-5; D is perhaps TRBD1 or TRBD2 (7 bases each). This CDR3 is 18 amino acids long. Looked up from germline, CDR1 is SSHAT and CDR2 is FNYEAQ (reference sequence). The chain's CDR3 is CASSPNRGRGAYQETQYF. The DNA for the CDR3 is TGTGCTAGCAGCCCCAACAGGGGCCGGGGGGCGTACCAAGAGACCCAGTACTTC.

This clone was counted only a few times. The chain uses TRBV7-9 and TRBJ1-2; TRBD1 aligns across 9 bases. This CDR3 is 16 amino acids long. V lost 2 bases to trimming and J lost 5 bases; unmatched junction nucleotides: 9. Germline V gives CDR1 SEHNR, CDR2 FQNEAQ (reference sequence). CDR3 amino acids: CASSLSWDREGYGYTF. DNA of the CDR3: TGTGCCAGCAGCTTATCTTGGGACAGGGAAGGGTATGGCTACACCTTC.

This clone has just a few counts. The chain combines TRBV14 with TRBJ1-4; D is unclear. Germline loops: CDR1 SGHDN, CDR2 FVKESK. The CDR3 contains 14 residues. The V and J ends lost 4 bases and 8 bases respectively, with 14 bases between them. CDR3 DNA: TGTGCCAGCAGCCGGTCCGGGTCCTACGAAAAACTGTTTTTT. Its protein is CASSRSGSYEKLFF.

This chain joins TRBV7-2 and TRBJ2-1; 10 positions match TRBD1. Germline V gene data show CDR1 as SGHTA and CDR2 as FQGNSA. V shed 1 base, J shed 10 bases, and the junction held 4 bases outside the gene matches. The CDR3 has 14 residues. The CDR3 loop reads CASSLGQGAREQFF. Written as DNA, the CDR3 is TGTGCCAGCAGCTTAGGACAGGGGGCAAGGGAGCAGTTCTTC.

The chain is built from TRBV6-5 and TRBJ1-2; 11 bases are shared with TRBD1. V was clipped by 4 bases and J by 2 bases; unmatched bases: 6. The CDR3 is 16 amino acids. Germline CDR1 reads MNHEY; CDR2 reads SVGAGI. The CDR3 DNA reads as TGTGCCAGCAGTTCCCGCGGACAGGGGGCGAACTATGGCTACACCTTC. Encoded protein: CASSSRGQGANYGYTF.

This clone has only a few counts. The CDR3 is CAAQAGLNTGELFF. DNA of the CDR3: TGTGCCGCCCAAGCGGGGCTGAACACCGGGGAGCTGTTTTTT. V is TRBV6-6 and J is TRBJ2-2; 7 positions agree with TRBD2. Looked up from germline, CDR1 is MNHNY and CDR2 is SVGAGI (reference sequence). V lost 11 bases, J lost 1 base, and 7 bases stayed unmatched. The CDR3 has 14 residues.

This clone was observed a few times. V and J are TRBV28 and TRBJ2-7; unclear D gene. Trimming left V 4 bases short and J 7 bases short, with 14 bases between. CDR3 size: 13 residues. Germline-derived CDR1 and CDR2 are MDHEN and SYDVKM. CDR3 region: CASSSAPRPEQYF. As DNA, the CDR3 is TGTGCCAGCAGTTCAGCCCCACGTCCGGAGCAGTACTTC. Full variable domain (outside the CDR3, taken from reference TRBV28 and TRBJ2-7): DVKVTQSSRYLVKRTGEKVFLECVQDMDHENMFWYRQDPGLGLRLIYFSYDVKMKEKGDIPEGYSVSREKKERFSLILESASTNQTSMYLCASSSAPRPEQYFGPGTRLTVT.

In this sample, this clone turned up a few times. The rearrangement links TRBV7-9 to TRBJ1-2; 7 bases map to TRBD1. The CDR3 is made up of 14 amino acids. Losses at the gene ends were 3 bases for V and 2 bases for J; bases not matched to a gene: 3. CDR1 and CDR2 from the germline V gene are SEHNR and FQNEAQ (reference sequence). For the CDR3, the DNA is TGTGCCAGCAGCTTCGACAGGGCCAACTATGGCTACACCTTC. It codes for CASSFDRANYGYTF. The variable domain in full, completed from reference TRBV7-9 and TRBJ1-2, reads DTGVSQNPRHKITKRGQNVTFRCDPISEHNRLYWYRQTLGQGPEFLTYFQNEAQLEKSRLLSDRFSAERPKGSFSTLEIQRTEQGDSAMYLCASSFDRANYGYTFGSGTRLTVV.

The rearrangement joins TRBV28 to TRBJ1-1; TRBD1 matches at 8 bases. Trimming cost V 4 bases and J 9 bases; bases outside gene matches: 10. Germline lookup yields CDR1 MDHEN and CDR2 SYDVKM. This CDR3 is built from 14 residues. The CDR3 DNA reads TGTGCCAGCAGTTCAGCGCAGGGGGCGCGGAAAGCTTTCTTT. Translated: CASSSAQGARKAFF. Full variable domain (outside the CDR3, taken from reference TRBV28 and TRBJ1-1): DVKVTQSSRYLVKRTGEKVFLECVQDMDHENMFWYRQDPGLGLRLIYFSYDVKMKEKGDIPEGYSVSREKKERFSLILESASTNQTSMYLCASSSAQGARKAFFGQGTRLTVV.

The rearrangement links TRBV2 to TRBJ1-2; D is unclear. The CDR3 runs to 13 residues. Trimming removed 4 bases at V and 9 bases at J, with 15 bases between. Germline V gene lookup returns CDR1 SNHLY and CDR2 FYNNEI. The CDR3: CASSGVRTFRYTF. DNA for the CDR3: TGTGCCAGCAGTGGTGTTCGCACATTTCGCTACACCTTC.